These 23 T cell receptor beta chains were all obtained from the same sample, sequenced in a study of shared T cell receptors in the human thymus (dated by TCRdb to the early 2020s). Preparation of the library involved the immunoSEQ multiplex PCR assay. In its TCRdb copy, this immuneACCESS table keeps in-frame sequences only and misses some clones. Where compared with another copy, unresolved V genes explain less than half of these, and the others have no known cause. Counted in this sample were about 730,000 clones; roughly 88% of them appeared once. The ten largest clones add up to around 0.0094% of the sample. This sample was also put to use in a study of human thymus T cells.

Sequenced sample: thymocytes. The source is a girl less than two years old with a congenital heart defect. Donor details come from another sample of the same person, matched by shared clones.

The J gene is TRBJ2-1, the V gene TRBV29-1, with 9 bases identical to TRBD2. V was clipped by 4 bases and J by 2 bases; unmatched bases: 3. The CDR3 runs 14 residues. The germline gives CDR1 SQVTM, CDR2 ANQGSEA. CDR3: CSVVGGGAYNEQFF. The CDR3 nucleotides are TGCAGCGTTGTCGGCGGGGGGGCCTACAATGAGCAGTTCTTC.

This rearrangement joins TRBV9 to TRBJ2-1, with TRBD2 identical over 8 bases. This CDR3 is 15 amino acids long. V was clipped by 2 bases and J by 5 bases; unmatched bases: 6. Germline V lookup: CDR1 SGDLS, CDR2 YYNGEE. DNA of the CDR3: TGTGCCAGCAGCGTCCTAGCGGGTAAACACAATGAGCAGTTCTTC. Its translation is CASSVLAGKHNEQFF.

The gene calls are TRBV13 and TRBJ2-2, with no clear D. The length of the CDR3 is 14 residues. V lost 2 bases and J lost 6, with 10 bases in between. Per germline, CDR1 PRHDT and CDR2 FYEKMQ (reference sequence). CDR3 protein: CASSLPYSAGELFF. CDR3 DNA sequence: TGTGCCAGCAGCTTACCATATAGTGCCGGGGAGCTGTTTTTT.

The V gene is TRBV20-1, the J gene TRBJ1-5; a possible D gene is TRBD1 (5 bases). The V gene lost 2 bases and the J gene lost 9 bases, with 8 bases spanning the gap. The germline V gene encodes CDR1 DFQATT and CDR2 SNEGSKA (reference sequence). The CDR3 has 11 residues. In DNA form, the CDR3 reads TGCAGTGCTAGACGGGGGTGGCCCCAGCATTTT. Protein product: CSARRGWPQHF.

This rearrangement joins TRBV5-4 to TRBJ1-2; D remains unclear. Germline CDR1 and CDR2: SGHNT and YYREEE (reference sequence). The CDR3 is made up of 14 amino acids. Trimming left V 6 bases short and J 6 bases short, with 18 bases between. The CDR3 DNA is TGTGCCAGCAAACATGCGGGGAAAAATGATGGCTACACCTTC. It yields the protein CASKHAGKNDGYTF. Variable domain in full (rest from reference TRBV5-4 and TRBJ1-2): ETGVTQSPTHLIKTRGQQVTLRCSSQSGHNTVSWYQQALGQGPQFIFQYYREEENGRGNFPPRFSGLQFPNYSSELNVNALELDDSALYLCASKHAGKNDGYTFGSGTRLTVV.

This chain joins TRBV7-9 and TRBJ1-6; possible D gene TRBD1, 5 bases. The germline V gene encodes CDR1 SEHNR and CDR2 FQNEAQ (reference sequence). This CDR3 spans 15 amino acids. The ends were cut back, 2 bases at V and 9 bases at J, with 14 bases in the middle. DNA for the CDR3: TGTGCCAGCAGCTTATTGGCACAGGAATGTTCACCCCTCCACTTT. This encodes CASSLLAQECSPLHF. The full variable domain, in which reference TRBV7-9 and TRBJ1-6 provide the parts outside the CDR3, is DTGVSQNPRHKITKRGQNVTFRCDPISEHNRLYWYRQTLGQGPEFLTYFQNEAQLEKSRLLSDRFSAERPKGSFSTLEIQRTEQGDSAMYLCASSLLAQECSPLHFGNGTRLTVT.

This chain connects TRBV9 to TRBJ2-3; D may be TRBD2 (5 bases). This CDR3 has 14 amino acids. Trimming pared 0 bases from V and 8 bases from J, leaving 13 bases between. CDR1 and CDR2 (germline): SGDLS, YYNGEE. CDR3 DNA sequence: TGTGCCAGCAGCGTAGTACCCGGCAGCGGTACGCAGTATTTT. It encodes CASSVVPGSGTQYF.

V and J are TRBV28 and TRBJ1-2; D call uncertain. This CDR3 contains 13 residues. From germline, CDR1 is MDHEN and CDR2 SYDVKM. V was clipped by 6 bases and J by 6 bases, with 14 bases between them. Here the CDR3 DNA reads TGTGCCAGCAGCCGGGCCTTGAGGGATGGCTACACCTTC. Translated, it gives CASSRALRDGYTF.

The rearrangement links TRBV9 to TRBJ2-5; no reliable D call. This CDR3 is 14 amino acids long. V dropped 8 bases and J dropped 2 bases, with 16 bases sitting between them. Germline loops: CDR1 SGDLS, CDR2 YYNGEE. The CDR3 region is CASSAGHGQETQYF. The DNA of the CDR3 is TGTGCCAGTTCAGCAGGCCATGGACAAGAGACCCAGTACTTC.

This clone came up a few times. The J gene is TRBJ1-6, the V gene TRBV30; D gene uncertain. Germline assignment: CDR1 GTSNPN and CDR2 SVGIG (reference sequence). Trimming removed 3 bases at V and 3 bases at J, with 24 bases between. This CDR3 has 19 amino acids. DNA for the CDR3: TGTGCCTGGAGACCTAAGGGCGGGAAAGGACCGATCTATAATTCACCCCTCCACTTT. Encoded protein: CAWRPKGGKGPIYNSPLHF. The variable domain in full, completed from reference TRBV30 and TRBJ1-6, reads SQTIHQWPATLVQPVGSPLSLECTVEGTSNPNLYWYRQAAGRGLQLLFYSVGIGQISSEVPQNLSASRPQDRQFILSSKKLLLSDSGFYLCAWRPKGGKGPIYNSPLHFGNGTRLTVT.

In nucleotides, the CDR3 is TGTGCCTGGATAAGGAGGACCATGAACACTGAAGCTTTCTTT. This codes for CAWIRRTMNTEAFF. This sequence joins TRBV30 and TRBJ1-1; D call uncertain. The V end was cut by 4 bases, the J end by 0 bases, with 12 bases between. Germline-derived CDR1 and CDR2 are GTSNPN and SVGIG (reference sequence). The CDR3 has 14 residues.

The chain employs TRBV7-9 and TRBJ2-7; possible D gene TRBD2, 7 bases. The CDR3 loop spans 17 amino acids. V gave up 1 base and J gave up 0 bases, with 16 bases separating them. Germline CDR1 SEHNR, CDR2 FQNEAQ (reference sequence). The CDR3 loop reads CASSLVRRGPASYEQYF. The CDR3 nucleotides are TGTGCCAGCAGCTTAGTCAGGCGGGGGCCCGCCTCCTACGAGCAGTACTTC.

CDR3 sequence reads: CASSPSRDRGSKTNEKLFF. CDR3 DNA: TGTGCCAGTAGTCCAAGCCGGGACAGGGGTTCGAAGACTAATGAAAAACTGTTTTTT. V and J are TRBV19 and TRBJ1-4, with 10 bases matching TRBD1. V lost 5 bases to trimming and J lost 2 bases; unmatched junction nucleotides: 14. Germline assignment: CDR1 LNHDA and CDR2 SQIVND (reference sequence). The CDR3 covers 19 residues.

The CDR3 DNA reads as TGTGCCAGCAGCGTAGGACCCAGGGGAATGAACACTGAAGCTTTCTTT. Translated, it gives CASSVGPRGMNTEAFF. The chain employs TRBV9 and TRBJ1-1; a weak D match, TRBD1 (6 bases). CDR3 length equals 16 residues. Looked up from germline, CDR1 is SGDLS and CDR2 is YYNGEE. The V end was cut by 0 bases, the J end by 0 bases, with 12 bases between.

The chain links TRBV10-3 to TRBJ1-1, with a weak D call TRBD1 (6 bases). Germline CDR1 ENHRY, CDR2 SYGVKD. CDR3 length equals 16 residues. V dropped 2 bases and J dropped 0 bases, with 13 bases sitting between them. The CDR3 sequence is CAISEAPGGVNTEAFF. DNA for the CDR3: TGTGCCATCAGTGAGGCCCCGGGGGGCGTGAACACTGAAGCTTTCTTT.

Remarks on this clone: Other DNA variants within this sample encode the same CDR3. The chain is built from TRBV27 and TRBJ2-7, with TRBD1 as a possible D gene (5 bases). The CDR3 runs 13 residues. Trimming shortened V by 2 bases and J by 1 base, and 6 bases separated the two germline ends. Germline loops: CDR1 MNHEY, CDR2 SMNVEV (reference sequence). As DNA, the CDR3 is TGTGCCAGCAGTTTAACAGGATCCTACGAGCAGTACTTC. It codes for CASSLTGSYEQYF.

The chain combines TRBV5-6 with TRBJ2-5; TRBD1 agrees at 7 bases. Judging by the DNA end, TRBJ2-7 fits better; the J call may be wrong. Germline V gene lookup returns CDR1 SGHDT and CDR2 YYEEEE. This CDR3 contains 17 residues. This CDR3 reads CASSRDRGGPPTYEQYF. CDR3 DNA: TGTGCCAGCAGTCGGGACCGAGGGGGCCCCCCTACCTACGAGCAGTACTTC.

The V gene is TRBV5-1, the J gene TRBJ2-7; D is possibly TRBD1 (5 bases). The germline CDR1 and CDR2 sequences are SGHRS and YFSETQ. The CDR3 length is 14 residues. The V gene lost 6 bases and the J gene lost 2 bases, with 15 bases spanning the gap. This CDR3 is CASTRTPTTYEQYF. Written as DNA, the CDR3 is TGCGCCAGCACAAGGACACCAACTACCTACGAGCAGTACTTC.

The chain employs TRBV9 and TRBJ2-7; 11 positions match TRBD1. CDR1 and CDR2 (germline): SGDLS, YYNGEE. The CDR3 is 16 amino acids. The trim removed 1 base at V and 6 bases at J, leaving 9 bases unmatched. The CDR3 DNA follows: TGTGCCAGCAGCGTAAGGACAGGGGGCACTCTCACCGAGCAGTACTTC. The encoded protein is CASSVRTGGTLTEQYF.

This clone was seen only a few times. This chain joins TRBV18 and TRBJ2-2; 7 nucleotides align to TRBD1. This CDR3 contains 16 residues. In germline, CDR1 is KGHSH, CDR2 LQKENI. V gave up 3 bases and J gave up 0 bases; unmatched junction bases: 4. The CDR3 DNA is TGTGCCAGCTCACCTGCGACAGGGACGAACACCGGGGAGCTGTTTTTT. As protein: CASSPATGTNTGELFF.

The J gene is TRBJ1-2, the V gene TRBV6-5, with a possible D match to TRBD1 (6 bases). The length of the CDR3 is 13 residues. Germline assignment: CDR1 MNHEY and CDR2 SVGAGI. V gave up 7 bases and J gave up 0 bases, with 9 bases separating them. The CDR3 DNA is TGTGCCAGCACAAGGGACACTAACTATGGCTACACCTTC. This translates into CASTRDTNYGYTF.

The chain employs TRBV1 and TRBJ1-4. TRBV1 is noted as a pseudogene. The CDR3 totals 16 residues. The CDR3 sequence is CTSRHVSGAPEEKLFF. As DNA, the CDR3 is TGCACCAGCAGGCACGTGTCGGGAGCCCCCGAGGAAAAACTGTTTTTT.

V usage is TRBV30 and J usage is TRBJ1-2; D may be TRBD1 (6 bases). CDR3 length equals 15 residues. V was pared by 7 bases and J by 4 bases, with 22 bases between. The germline gives CDR1 GTSNPN, CDR2 SVGIG (reference sequence). CDR3 protein: CALKRPQGVTYGYTF. CDR3 nucleotides: TGTGCCTTGAAACGCCCACAGGGAGTCACCTATGGCTACACCTTC.